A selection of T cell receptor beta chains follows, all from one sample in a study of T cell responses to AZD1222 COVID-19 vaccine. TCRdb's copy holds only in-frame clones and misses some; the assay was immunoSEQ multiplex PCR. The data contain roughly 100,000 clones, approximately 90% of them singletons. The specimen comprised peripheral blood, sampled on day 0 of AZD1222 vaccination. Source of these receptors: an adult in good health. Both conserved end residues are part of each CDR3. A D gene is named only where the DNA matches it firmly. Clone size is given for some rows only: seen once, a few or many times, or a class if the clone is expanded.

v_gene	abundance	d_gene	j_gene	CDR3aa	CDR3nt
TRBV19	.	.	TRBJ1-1	CASSIYTEAFF	TGTGCCAGTAGCATATACACTGAAGCTTTCTTT
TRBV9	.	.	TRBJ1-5	CASSVEGGFNQPQHF	TGTGCCAGCAGCGTAGAGGGGGGATTCAATCAGCCCCAGCATTTT
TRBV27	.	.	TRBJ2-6	CASSLMGAGANVLTF	TGTGCCAGCAGTTTAATGGGGGCTGGGGCCAACGTCCTGACTTTC
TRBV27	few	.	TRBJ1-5	CASSTQVYQPQHF	TGTGCCAGCAGTACTCAGGTGTATCAGCCCCAGCATTTT
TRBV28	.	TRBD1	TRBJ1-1	CASRTGTGAPEAFF	TGTGCCAGCAGGACCGGGACAGGGGCCCCTGAAGCTTTCTTT
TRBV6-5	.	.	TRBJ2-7	CASHPVQTIYEQYF	TGTGCCAGCCACCCGGTCCAGACAATCTACGAGCAGTACTTC
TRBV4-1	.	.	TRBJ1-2	CASSQPTGTNYGYTF	TGCGCCAGCAGCCAACCCACAGGGACCAACTATGGCTACACCTTC
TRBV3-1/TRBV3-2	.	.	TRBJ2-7	CASSQLSAEQYF	TGTGCCAGCAGCCAACTATCCGCGGAGCAGTACTTC
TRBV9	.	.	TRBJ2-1	CASSPPNNEQFF	TGTGCCAGCAGCCCCCCTAACAATGAGCAGTTCTTC
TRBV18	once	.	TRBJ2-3	CASSPPGGLGTGDTQYF	TGTGCCAGCTCACCACCGGGTGGGCTGGGGACCGGAGATACGCAGTATTTT
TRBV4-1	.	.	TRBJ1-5	CASSQAGEGQPQHF	TGCGCCAGCAGCCAAGCAGGGGAAGGTCAGCCCCAGCATTTT
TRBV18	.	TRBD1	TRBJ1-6	CASSRDSWHNSPLHF	TGTGCCAGCTCACGGGACAGTTGGCATAATTCACCCCTCCACTTT
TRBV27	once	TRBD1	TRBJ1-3	CASRPTGVTGNTIYF	TGTGCCAGCAGGCCGACAGGGGTGACTGGAAACACCATATATTTT
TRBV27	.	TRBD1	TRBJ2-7	CASSPGTGDEQYF	TGTGCCAGCAGCCCCGGGACAGGGGACGAGCAGTACTTC
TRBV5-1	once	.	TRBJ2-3	CASSFVMGGRTDTQYF	TGCGCCAGCAGCTTTGTAATGGGGGGGCGCACAGATACGCAGTATTTT
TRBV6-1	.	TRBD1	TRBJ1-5	CASSETGTGGHQPQHF	TGTGCCAGCAGTGAAACGGGGACAGGGGGCCATCAGCCCCAGCATTTT
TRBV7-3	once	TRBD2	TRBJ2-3	CASSSGLGTDTQYF	TGTGCCAGCAGCTCCGGACTAGGCACAGATACGCAGTATTTT
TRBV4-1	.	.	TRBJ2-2	CASSPANGGELFF	TGCGCCAGCAGTCCTGCGAATGGCGGGGAGCTGTTTTTT
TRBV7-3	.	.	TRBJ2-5	CASTHPPQETQYF	TGTGCCAGCACCCACCCCCCACAAGAGACCCAGTACTTC
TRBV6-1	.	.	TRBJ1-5	CASSEIRNQPQHF	TGTGCCAGCAGTGAAATTCGGAATCAGCCCCAGCATTTT
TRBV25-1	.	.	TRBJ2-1	CASSEGRQRYNEQFF	TGTGCCAGCAGTGAAGGGAGACAGAGGTACAATGAGCAGTTCTTC
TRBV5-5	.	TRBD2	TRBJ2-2	CASSFPRGGETGELFF	TGTGCCAGCAGCTTTCCCCGGGGGGGTGAAACCGGGGAGCTGTTTTTT
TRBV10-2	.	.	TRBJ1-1	CACREGIVSTEAFF	TGCGCCTGCCGGGAGGGGATTGTATCAACTGAAGCTTTCTTT
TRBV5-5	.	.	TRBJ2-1	CASSSPGYNEQFF	TGTGCCAGCAGCTCCCCAGGATACAATGAGCAGTTCTTC
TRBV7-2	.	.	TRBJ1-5	CASSFSRVDQPQHF	TGTGCCAGCAGCTTCTCGAGGGTGGATCAGCCCCAGCATTTT
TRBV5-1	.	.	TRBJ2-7	CASSQAEGQSLYEQYF	TGCGCCAGCAGCCAAGCGGAGGGACAGTCCTTGTACGAGCAGTACTTC
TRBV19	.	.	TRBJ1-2	CASREDRSYGYTF	TGTGCCAGTAGGGAAGACAGGAGCTATGGCTACACCTTC
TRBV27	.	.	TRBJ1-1	CASSFRGRGAEAFF	TGTGCCAGCAGTTTCAGGGGAAGGGGCGCTGAAGCTTTCTTT
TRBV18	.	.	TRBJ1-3	CASSLGAPGNTIYF	TGTGCCAGCTCCCTAGGGGCCCCTGGAAACACCATATATTTT
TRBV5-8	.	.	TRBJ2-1	CASSSQYNEQFF	TGTGCCAGCAGCTCCCAATATAATGAGCAGTTCTTC
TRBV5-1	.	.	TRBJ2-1	CASSLRVHEQFF	TGCGCCAGCAGCCTCCGGGTGCATGAGCAGTTCTTC
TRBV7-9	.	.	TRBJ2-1	CASSSKRQKSSYNEQFF	TGTGCCAGCAGCTCCAAACGCCAGAAGTCCTCCTACAATGAGCAGTTCTTC
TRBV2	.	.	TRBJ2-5	CASSVGERQTQYF	TGTGCCAGCAGTGTTGGGGAAAGGCAGACCCAGTACTTC
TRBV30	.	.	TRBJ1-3	CAWSVRRGAGNTIYF	TGTGCCTGGAGTGTACGCAGGGGCGCTGGAAACACCATATATTTT
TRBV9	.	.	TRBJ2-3	CASSSGVGPTDTQYF	TGTGCCAGCAGCTCAGGTGTGGGACCCACAGATACGCAGTATTTT
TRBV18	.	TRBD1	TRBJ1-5	CASSSDRVGNQPQHF	TGTGCCAGCTCATCGGACAGGGTCGGCAATCAGCCCCAGCATTTT
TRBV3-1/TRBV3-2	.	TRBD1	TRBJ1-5	CASSHTRDSGRQPQHF	TGTGCCAGCAGCCATACCAGGGACAGCGGTCGTCAGCCCCAGCATTTT
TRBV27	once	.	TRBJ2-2	CASSPNTGELFF	TGTGCCAGCAGTCCAAACACCGGGGAGCTGTTTTTT
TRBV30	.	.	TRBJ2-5	CAWSPRAGETQYF	TGTGCCTGGAGTCCTCGGGCAGGAGAGACCCAGTACTTC
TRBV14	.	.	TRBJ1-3	CASTLPGDGNTIYF	TGTGCCAGCACCCTCCCGGGAGATGGAAACACCATATATTTT
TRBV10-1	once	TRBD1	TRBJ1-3	CASSVVLDRAPYTIYF	TGCGCCAGCAGTGTCGTTTTGGACAGGGCTCCCTACACCATATATTTT
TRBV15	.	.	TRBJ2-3	CATSRGLGPYTDTQYF	TGTGCCACCAGCAGAGGTCTTGGCCCTTACACAGATACGCAGTATTTT
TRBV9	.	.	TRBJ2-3	CASSVSGWADTQYF	TGTGCCAGCAGCGTAAGTGGTTGGGCAGATACGCAGTATTTT
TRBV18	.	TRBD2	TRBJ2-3	CASSPGLFSSTDTQYF	TGTGCCAGCTCACCGGGACTATTCTCCAGCACAGATACGCAGTATTTT
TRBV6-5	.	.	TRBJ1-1	CASRRASEAFF	TGTGCCAGCAGAAGGGCCTCTGAAGCTTTCTTT
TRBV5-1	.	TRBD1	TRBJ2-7	CASSLEDRESYEQYF	TGCGCCAGCAGCTTGGAGGACAGGGAAAGCTACGAGCAGTACTTC
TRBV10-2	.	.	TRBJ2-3	CASSVEYYTDTQYF	TGCGCCAGCAGTGTTGAATACTACACAGATACGCAGTATTTT
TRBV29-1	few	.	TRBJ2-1	CSVEDTRQFF	TGCAGCGTTGAGGACACACGACAGTTCTTC
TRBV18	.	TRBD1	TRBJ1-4	CASRGQGNEKLFF	TGTGCCAGCCGAGGACAGGGCAATGAAAAACTGTTTTTT
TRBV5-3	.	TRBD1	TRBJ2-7	CARSLTGQIYEQYF	TGTGCCAGAAGCTTGACGGGACAGATCTACGAGCAGTACTTC
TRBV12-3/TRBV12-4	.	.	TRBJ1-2	CASSFRGHGYTF	TGTGCCAGCAGTTTCCGGGGCCATGGCTACACCTTC
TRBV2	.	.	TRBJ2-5	CASSGGSYQETQYF	TGTGCCAGCAGCGGGGGCTCTTACCAAGAGACCCAGTACTTC
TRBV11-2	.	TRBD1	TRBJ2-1	CASTWSAGGFNEQFF	TGTGCCAGCACCTGGTCGGCAGGGGGCTTCAATGAGCAGTTCTTC
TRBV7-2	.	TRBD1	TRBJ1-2	CASSTGGDRGHVYGYTF	TGTGCCAGCAGCACAGGGGGGGACAGGGGCCATGTCTATGGCTACACCTTC
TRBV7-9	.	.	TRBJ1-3	CASSRAQGGNTIYF	TGTGCCAGCAGCCGGGCCCAGGGTGGAAACACCATATATTTT
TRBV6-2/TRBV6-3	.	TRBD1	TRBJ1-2	CASSEDRGDGYTF	TGTGCCAGCAGCGAAGACAGGGGGGACGGCTACACCTTC